The clone carrying this TCR beta chain has a handful of counts. All patients reached thyroid surgery having received no treatment beforehand. This sample stems from a study of metastatic and nonmetastatic thyroid tumors. TCRdb reprocessed the PCR reads via MiXCR. The profile covers 43,000 or so clones, with 16% appearing a single time and 22% taken by the ten largest. Material: blood. The sequence came from a female donor with papillary thyroid cancer or a benign thyroid nodule (not recorded which). Some clones in this sample may be carry-over from other donors' samples.

CDR3 coding DNA: TGTGCCAGCAGTCGCTCGGACAGGGTATACAATGAGCAGTTCTTC. Its protein is CASSRSDRVYNEQFF. The chain is built from TRBV28 and TRBJ2-1, with 8 bases fitting TRBD1. There are 15 residues in the CDR3. Germline V gene sequence: CDR1 MDHEN, CDR2 SYDVKM. V shed 5 bases, J shed 4 bases, and the junction held 7 bases outside the gene matches.